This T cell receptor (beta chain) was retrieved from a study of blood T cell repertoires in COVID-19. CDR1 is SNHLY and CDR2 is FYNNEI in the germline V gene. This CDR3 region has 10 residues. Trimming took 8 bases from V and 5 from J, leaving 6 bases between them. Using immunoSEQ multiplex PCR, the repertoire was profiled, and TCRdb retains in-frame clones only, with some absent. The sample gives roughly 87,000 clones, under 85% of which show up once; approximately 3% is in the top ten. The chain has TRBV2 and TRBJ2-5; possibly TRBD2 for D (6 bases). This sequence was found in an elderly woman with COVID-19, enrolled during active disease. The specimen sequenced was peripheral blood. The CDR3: CASGGETQYF. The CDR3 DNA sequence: TGTGCCAGCGGGGGGGAGACCCAGTACTTC.